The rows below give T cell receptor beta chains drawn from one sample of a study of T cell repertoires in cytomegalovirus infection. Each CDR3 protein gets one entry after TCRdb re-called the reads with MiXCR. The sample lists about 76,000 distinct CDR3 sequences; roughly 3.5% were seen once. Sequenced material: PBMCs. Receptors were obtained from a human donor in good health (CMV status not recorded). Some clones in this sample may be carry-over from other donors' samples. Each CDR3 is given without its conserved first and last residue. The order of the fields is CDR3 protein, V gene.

cdr3_aa: ASRPDRGLYEQY
v_call: TRBV7-2

cdr3_aa: ASSSAYEQY
v_call: TRBV7-2

cdr3_aa: ASSQVQGSANTEAF
v_call: TRBV4-1

cdr3_aa: ASSAGQGWTEAF
v_call: TRBV7-9

cdr3_aa: SARDEPGYT
v_call: TRBV20-1

cdr3_aa: ASSLEAVYGYT
v_call: TRBV12-3/TRBV12-4

cdr3_aa: ASSKSGSPDTQY
v_call: TRBV7-3

cdr3_aa: ASSTRTDYGYT
v_call: TRBV19

cdr3_aa: ASSVSISGNTIY
v_call: TRBV6-5

cdr3_aa: ASSEFPGGAGDTQY
v_call: TRBV7-3

cdr3_aa: ASRHRGPNYGYT
v_call: TRBV28